The TCR beta chain under discussion was sequenced for a study of T cell repertoires in cytomegalovirus infection. Background on the study: CMV infection together with matching HLA type was indicated by public TCR beta signatures. General study points: There were carriers of CMV plus the relevant HLA, and cumulative public TCR beta family frequency identified them. Predominance within the ex vivo response was attributable to HLA-C-restricted CMV-specific TCR beta clonotypes.

This CDR3 comprises 16 residues. The germline CDR1 and CDR2 sequences are MNHEY and SVGEGT. J lost 1 base, V lost 6 bases, and 10 bases had no gene match. In the case of this clonotype: Its antigen is unknown.

One entry per CDR3 protein, called by TCRdb with MiXCR from the reads. The sample carries roughly 230,000 distinct CDR3 sequences, 15% to 20% recorded once. The chain links TRBV6-2 or TRBV6-3 to TRBJ1-1; 8 bases line up with TRBD1. The receptor's source is a human donor in good health (CMV status not recorded). Some clones in this sample may be carry-over from other donors' samples. The sample was CD8+ T cells from PBMCs. CDR3 nucleotides: TGTGCCAGCAGCCACAGACAGGGGAGCCCGAACACTGAAGCTTTCTTT. Translated, it gives CASSHRQGSPNTEAFF.